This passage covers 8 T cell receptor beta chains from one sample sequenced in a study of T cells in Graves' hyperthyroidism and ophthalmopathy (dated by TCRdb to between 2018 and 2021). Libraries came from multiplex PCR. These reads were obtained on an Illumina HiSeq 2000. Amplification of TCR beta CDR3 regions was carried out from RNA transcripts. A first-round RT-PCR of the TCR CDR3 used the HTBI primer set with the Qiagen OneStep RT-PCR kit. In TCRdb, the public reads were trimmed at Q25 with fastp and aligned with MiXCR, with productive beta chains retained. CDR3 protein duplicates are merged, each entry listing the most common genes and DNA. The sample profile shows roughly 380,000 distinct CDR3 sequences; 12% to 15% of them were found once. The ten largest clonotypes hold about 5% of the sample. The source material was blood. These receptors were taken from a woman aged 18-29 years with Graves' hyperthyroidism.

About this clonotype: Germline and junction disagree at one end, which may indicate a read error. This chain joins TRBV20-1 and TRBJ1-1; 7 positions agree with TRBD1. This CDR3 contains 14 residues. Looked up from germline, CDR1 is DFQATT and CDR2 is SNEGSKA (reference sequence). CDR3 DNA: TGCAGTGCTAGAGTGGGACAGTCAAACACTGGAGCTTTCTTT. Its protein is CSARVGQSNTGAFF.

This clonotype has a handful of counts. In DNA form, the CDR3 reads TGCGCCAGCCAGGTCGGAACTAATGAAAAACTGTTTTTT. Residues: CASQVGTNEKLFF. The V and J genes are TRBV5-1 and TRBJ1-4, with D uncertain. This CDR3 contains 13 residues. Trimming shortened V by 7 bases and J by 1 base, and 8 bases separated the two germline ends. Germline CDR1 is SGHRS and CDR2 is YFSETQ. Looking up the rest from reference TRBV5-1 and TRBJ1-4 gives the full variable domain: KAGVTQTPRYLIKTRGQQVTLSCSPISGHRSVSWYQQTPGQGLQFLFEYFSETQRNKGNFPGRFSGRQFSNSRSEMNVSTLELGDSALYLCASQVGTNEKLFFGSGTQLSVL.

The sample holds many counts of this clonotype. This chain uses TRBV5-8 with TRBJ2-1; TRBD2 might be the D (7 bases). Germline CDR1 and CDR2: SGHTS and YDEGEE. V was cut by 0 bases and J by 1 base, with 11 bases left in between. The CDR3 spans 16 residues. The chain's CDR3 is CASSLGRGASYNEQFF. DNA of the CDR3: TGTGCCAGCAGCTTGGGTCGGGGGGCGTCCTACAATGAGCAGTTCTTC.

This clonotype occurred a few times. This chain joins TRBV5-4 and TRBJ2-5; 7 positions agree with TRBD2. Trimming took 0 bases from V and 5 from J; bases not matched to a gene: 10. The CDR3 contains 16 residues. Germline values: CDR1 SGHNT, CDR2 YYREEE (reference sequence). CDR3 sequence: CASSLGLGGRRETQYF. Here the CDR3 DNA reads TGTGCCAGCAGCTTGGGCCTCGGCGGGAGAAGGGAGACCCAGTACTTC. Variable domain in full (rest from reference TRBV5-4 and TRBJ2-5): ETGVTQSPTHLIKTRGQQVTLRCSSQSGHNTVSWYQQALGQGPQFIFQYYREEENGRGNFPPRFSGLQFPNYSSELNVNALELDDSALYLCASSLGLGGRRETQYFGPGTRLLVL.

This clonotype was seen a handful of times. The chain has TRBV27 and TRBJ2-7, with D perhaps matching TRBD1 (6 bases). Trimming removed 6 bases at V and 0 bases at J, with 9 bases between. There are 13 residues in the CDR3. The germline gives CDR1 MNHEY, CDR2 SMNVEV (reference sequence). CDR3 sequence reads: CASRSGDSYEQYF. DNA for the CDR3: TGTGCCAGCAGGTCAGGGGACTCCTACGAGCAGTACTTC.

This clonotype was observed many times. CDR3 region: CSADWTGSHEQYF. The DNA for the CDR3 is TGCAGTGCAGACTGGACAGGGAGCCACGAGCAGTACTTC. The J gene is TRBJ2-7, the V gene TRBV20-1, with 8 bases fitting TRBD1. V gave up 6 bases and J gave up 5 bases; unmatched junction bases: 9. Germline CDR1 DFQATT, CDR2 SNEGSKA (reference sequence). The CDR3 is 13 residues long.

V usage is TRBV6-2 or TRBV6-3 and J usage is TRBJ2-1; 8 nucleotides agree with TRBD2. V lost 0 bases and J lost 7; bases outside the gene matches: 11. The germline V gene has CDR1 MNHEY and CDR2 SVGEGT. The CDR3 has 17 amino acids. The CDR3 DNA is TGTGCCAGCAGTTACTCGAATTGGCGGGAGGTCGGGAATGAGCAGTTCTTC. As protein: CASSYSNWREVGNEQFF.

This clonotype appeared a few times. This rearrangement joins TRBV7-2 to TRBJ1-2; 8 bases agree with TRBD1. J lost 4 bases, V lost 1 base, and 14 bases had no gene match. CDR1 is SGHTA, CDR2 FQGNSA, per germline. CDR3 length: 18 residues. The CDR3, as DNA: TGTGCCAGCAGCTTAGTAGTTAGTCAGGGGGCGATGAGCTATGGCTACACCTTC. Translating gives CASSLVVSQGAMSYGYTF.